These T cell receptor beta chains were read from a single sample in a study of blood T cell repertoires in COVID-19. Data came from immunoSEQ multiplex PCR; TCRdb stores just in-frame clones and leaves some out. Among around 160,000 clones listed, roughly nine tenths were seen once. Sequenced sample: PBMCs or T cells enriched from blood (not recorded which). The receptor set was obtained from a woman aged 40 to 50 who had been exposed to COVID-19. The CDR3 runs from the conserved cysteine through the conserved F or W. A D gene is named only where the DNA matches it firmly. Rows may omit the clone size; those that give it use once, few, many or a size class.

abundance,j_gene,v_gene,d_gene,len,CDR3aa,CDR3nt
NA,TRBJ2-3,TRBV27,NA,14,CASRGHTSTDTQYF,TGTGCCAGCAGGGGACACACTAGCACAGATACGCAGTATTTT
NA,TRBJ2-7,TRBV18,TRBD2,17,CASSPMRGGAGSYEQYF,TGTGCCAGCTCACCAATGCGGGGGGGTGCGGGATCCTACGAGCAGTACTTC
once,TRBJ2-3,TRBV27,NA,14,CASRKPQGTDTQYF,TGTGCCAGCAGAAAACCTCAGGGGACAGATACGCAGTATTTT
few,TRBJ2-1,TRBV9,TRBD2,16,CASSVAPGLAYNEQFF,TGTGCCAGCAGCGTCGCCCCGGGACTAGCCTACAATGAGCAGTTCTTC
NA,TRBJ2-7,TRBV4-1,TRBD1,15,CASSQGGQFSYEQYF,TGCGCCAGCAGCCAAGGGGGACAGTTCTCCTACGAGCAGTACTTC
NA,TRBJ2-6,TRBV10-1,TRBD1,17,CASSEGTGNSGANVLTF,TGCGCCAGCAGTGAAGGGACAGGGAACTCTGGGGCCAACGTCCTGACTTTC
few,TRBJ1-6,TRBV27,TRBD1,17,CASSSRDRGLAGSPLHF,TGTGCCAGCAGTTCCCGGGACAGGGGGCTTGCGGGATCACCCCTCCACTTT
NA,TRBJ2-1,TRBV12-3/TRBV12-4,TRBD1,13,CASRGTGINEQFF,TGTGCCAGCAGAGGGACAGGGATCAATGAGCAGTTCTTC
few,TRBJ1-1,TRBV4-1,NA,16,CASSQGQLFMNTEAFF,TGCGCCAGCAGCCAAGGACAGTTATTCATGAACACTGAAGCTTTCTTT
few,TRBJ2-3,TRBV10-3,TRBD1,16,CAIKRKGTGVPDTQYF,TGTGCCATCAAAAGGAAAGGGACAGGGGTTCCCGATACGCAGTATTTT
NA,TRBJ1-1,TRBV28,NA,15,CASSSGDKGLSEAFF,TGTGCCAGCAGTTCCGGAGATAAGGGGCTTTCTGAAGCTTTCTTT
NA,TRBJ2-1,TRBV7-9,TRBD2,15,CASNGGGTGGSEQFF,TGTGCCAGCAACGGGGGAGGGACGGGAGGATCTGAGCAGTTCTTC
NA,TRBJ1-4,TRBV2,TRBD1,14,CAGYSGTGPEKLFF,TGTGCCGGCTACTCCGGGACAGGGCCAGAAAAACTGTTTTTT
NA,TRBJ2-5,TRBV28,NA,11,CASSFIETQYF,TGTGCCAGCAGTTTCATAGAGACCCAGTACTTC
few,TRBJ2-1,TRBV5-5,TRBD2,16,CASSQSTSGRRNEQFF,TGTGCCAGCAGCCAGTCTACTAGCGGGAGAAGGAATGAGCAGTTCTTC
NA,TRBJ1-2,TRBV29-1,NA,14,CSVERQEQYYGYTF,TGCAGCGTTGAACGACAGGAGCAATACTATGGCTACACCTTC
once,TRBJ2-2,TRBV5-1,NA,15,CASSFRVSPTGELFF,TGCGCCAGCAGCTTCCGGGTCTCACCCACCGGGGAGCTGTTTTTT
NA,TRBJ1-1,TRBV28,NA,11,CASSVGGEAFF,TGTGCCAGCAGTGTTGGAGGCGAAGCTTTCTTT
NA,TRBJ1-2,TRBV29-1,TRBD1,12,CGDRGFYYGYTF,TGCGGTGACAGGGGTTTTTACTATGGCTACACCTTC
NA,TRBJ2-7,TRBV4-1,TRBD2,17,CASSQVSVAGGLSEQYF,TGCGCCAGCAGCCAAGTGAGCGTAGCGGGGGGGCTAAGCGAGCAGTACTTC
NA,TRBJ1-1,TRBV6-4,NA,13,CASSFGGAGEAFF,TGTGCCAGCAGTTTCGGGGGGGCCGGTGAAGCTTTCTTT
NA,TRBJ2-4,TRBV19,TRBD2,17,CASSMGGLADFKNIQYF,TGTGCCAGTAGTATGGGGGGACTAGCTGACTTCAAAAACATTCAGTACTTC
NA,TRBJ1-2,TRBV3-1/TRBV3-2,NA,12,CASSLPGGGYTF,TGTGCCAGCAGCCTTCCAGGAGGTGGCTACACCTTC
NA,TRBJ1-1,TRBV11-2,TRBD1,14,CASSWDRDRTEAFF,TGTGCCAGCAGCTGGGACAGGGACCGCACTGAAGCTTTCTTT
NA,TRBJ2-7,TRBV6-6,NA,15,CASRTSTSNTYEQYF,TGTGCCAGCAGAACCTCCACGAGTAATACCTACGAGCAGTACTTC
NA,TRBJ1-1,TRBV7-9,NA,13,CASSDSTYTEAFF,TGTGCCAGCAGTGACAGTACGTACACTGAAGCTTTCTTT
NA,TRBJ2-2,TRBV7-2,NA,12,CASSLRVKELFF,TGTGCCAGCAGCCTCAGGGTGAAGGAGCTGTTTTTT
NA,TRBJ2-1,TRBV5-3,NA,13,CARSFKRDNEQFF,TGTGCCAGAAGCTTTAAGAGAGACAATGAGCAGTTCTTC
NA,TRBJ2-7,TRBV29-1,NA,14,CSVKEGTAPNEQYF,TGCAGCGTTAAGGAGGGGACGGCCCCAAACGAGCAGTACTTC
NA,TRBJ2-5,TRBV19,NA,12,CASSIGYETQYF,TGTGCCAGTAGTATCGGGTACGAGACCCAGTACTTC
NA,TRBJ2-3,TRBV7-2,TRBD2,21,CASSLALDSGSHRPWRDTQYF,TGTGCCAGCAGCTTAGCGCTCGATAGCGGGAGTCATCGGCCATGGAGGGATACGCAGTATTTT
NA,TRBJ2-3,TRBV7-3,NA,13,CASSPPGSDTQYF,TGTGCCAGCAGCCCCCCAGGCTCAGATACGCAGTATTTT
NA,TRBJ1-4,TRBV6-1,NA,14,CASSEAATNEKLFF,TGTGCCAGCAGTGAGGCAGCAACTAATGAAAAACTGTTTTTT
NA,TRBJ1-1,TRBV15,TRBD1,15,CATSDRGTMNTEAFF,TGTGCCACCAGTGACAGGGGGACCATGAACACTGAAGCTTTCTTT
NA,TRBJ1-4,TRBV6-4,TRBD1,18,CASSEGTGWVATNEKLFF,TGTGCCAGCAGTGAAGGGACAGGGTGGGTTGCAACTAATGAAAAACTGTTTTTT
NA,TRBJ2-7,TRBV6-2/TRBV6-3,NA,17,CASSYTPAAGVDYEQYF,TGTGCCAGCAGTTACACCCCCGCGGCAGGGGTCGACTACGAGCAGTACTTC